This TCR beta chain stems from a study of cytomegalovirus exposure and HLA in healthy donors. General study findings and limits: The study put roughly 160 TCR beta chains on its list as cytomegalovirus-associated. For most TCR sequences rarity was the rule, although some public TCRs occurred in many donors. Within an earlier analysis, most TCR beta V segments proved productive either about 90% or about 30% of the time.

CDR3 length: 12 residues. Germline assignment: CDR1 WSHSY and CDR2 SAAADI. Trimming removed 7 bases at V and 1 base at J, with 8 bases between. Both 60 Vbeta primers and 13 Jbeta primers went into the PCR. Using immunoSEQ multiplex PCR, the repertoire was profiled, and TCRdb retains in-frame clones only, with some absent. The table lists 110,000 or so clones, 78% of them singletons, with roughly 1.3% in the top ten. A note on this clone: Antigen specificity is unknown.

The chain combines TRBV10-2 with TRBJ2-7; no clear D gene. The TCR sequence derives from a man between 25 and 39 years old in good health and CMV-seronegative. What was sequenced was PBMCs. The CDR3 region is CASTSVSYEQYF. For the CDR3, the DNA is TGCGCCAGCACCTCGGTATCCTACGAGCAGTACTTC.